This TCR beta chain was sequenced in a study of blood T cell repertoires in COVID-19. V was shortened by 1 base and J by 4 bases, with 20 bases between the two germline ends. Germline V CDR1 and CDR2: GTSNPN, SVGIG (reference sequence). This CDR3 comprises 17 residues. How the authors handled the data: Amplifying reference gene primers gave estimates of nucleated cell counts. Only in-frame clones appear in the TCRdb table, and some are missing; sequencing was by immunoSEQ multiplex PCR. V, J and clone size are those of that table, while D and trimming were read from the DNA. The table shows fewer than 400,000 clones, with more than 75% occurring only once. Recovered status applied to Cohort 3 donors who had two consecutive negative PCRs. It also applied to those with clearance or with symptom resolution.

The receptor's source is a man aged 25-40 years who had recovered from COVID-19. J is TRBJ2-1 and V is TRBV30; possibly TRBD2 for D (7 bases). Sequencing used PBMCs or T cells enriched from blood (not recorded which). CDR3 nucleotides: TGTGCCTGGAGTGGAACCCGGGGGGCTGATGCGTACAATGAGCAGTTCTTC. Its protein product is CAWSGTRGADAYNEQFF. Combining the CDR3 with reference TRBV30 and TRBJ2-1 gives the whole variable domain SQTIHQWPATLVQPVGSPLSLECTVEGTSNPNLYWYRQAAGRGLQLLFYSVGIGQISSEVPQNLSASRPQDRQFILSSKKLLLSDSGFYLCAWSGTRGADAYNEQFFGPGTRLTVL.